The rows below give T cell receptor beta chains drawn from one sample of a study of vaccination effects on CD4 cells after COVID-19. Their target antigens are unknown. The table came from immunoSEQ multiplex PCR; TCRdb's copy has only in-frame clones and leaves some out. Of 30,000 or so clones in the sample, 65% to 80% were seen once. The sequenced sample was CD4+ T cells from PBMCs cultured with HCoV-NL63 spike peptides, obtained after COVID-19 vaccination. The receptors come from a human donor who received a COVID-19 vaccine. CDR3s include the opening cysteine and the closing phenylalanine or tryptophan. D genes are given only for firm matches. Clone size is not always given. Where it is, it says once, few, many or a class for expanded clones.

V gene,D gene,CDR3 length,clone size,J gene,CDR3 protein,CDR3 DNA
TRBV6-5,TRBD1,13,NA,TRBJ2-5,CASNGQEQETQYF,TGTGCCAGCAACGGACAGGAGCAAGAGACCCAGTACTTC
TRBV7-9,NA,14,NA,TRBJ1-1,CASSFGPTSTEAFF,TGTGCCAGCAGCTTCGGGCCCACCAGCACTGAAGCTTTCTTT
TRBV4-1,TRBD2,16,NA,TRBJ2-7,CASSQDPSGGDYEQYF,TGCGCCAGCAGCCAAGATCCAAGCGGGGGGGATTACGAGCAGTACTTC
TRBV4-2,NA,16,NA,TRBJ1-3,CASSQHQAISGNTIYF,TGTGCCAGCAGCCAACACCAGGCAATCTCTGGAAACACCATATATTTT
TRBV5-4,TRBD2,16,few,TRBJ2-7,CASSLLAGAASYEQYF,TGTGCCAGCAGCTTACTAGCGGGGGCCGCATCCTACGAGCAGTACTTC
TRBV18,TRBD1,14,NA,TRBJ1-2,CASSPADRGHGYTF,TGTGCCAGCTCACCCGCGGACAGGGGGCATGGCTACACCTTC
TRBV12-3/TRBV12-4,NA,12,NA,TRBJ1-4,CASSFEGEKLFF,TGTGCCAGCAGTTTTGAGGGGGAAAAACTGTTTTTT
TRBV6-6,TRBD1,13,NA,TRBJ2-7,CASSYGQEYEQYF,TGTGCCAGCAGTTACGGACAGGAATACGAGCAGTACTTC
TRBV5-1,NA,12,NA,TRBJ1-1,CASSFDGTEAFF,TGCGCCAGCAGCTTCGACGGCACTGAAGCTTTCTTT
TRBV25-1,TRBD1,16,NA,TRBJ1-1,CASSEVRTGIKTEAFF,TGTGCCAGCAGTGAGGTCCGGACAGGGATTAAAACTGAAGCTTTCTTT
TRBV10-3,NA,13,NA,TRBJ1-1,CAISQGSNTEAFF,TGTGCCATCAGCCAGGGTTCGAACACTGAAGCTTTCTTT
TRBV6-5,NA,14,NA,TRBJ1-6,CASSYSGPDSPLHF,TGTGCCAGCAGTTACTCCGGACCCGATTCACCCCTCCACTTT
TRBV6-5,NA,15,NA,TRBJ1-5,CASRLDSYSNQPQHF,TGTGCCAGCCGACTTGACAGTTATAGCAATCAGCCCCAGCATTTT
TRBV5-1,NA,11,once,TRBJ1-1,CASGGVGEAFF,TGCGCCAGCGGGGGCGTTGGTGAAGCTTTCTTT
TRBV2,NA,15,few,TRBJ1-1,CASRLLVGGFTEAFF,TGTGCCAGCAGACTCCTTGTGGGGGGATTCACTGAAGCTTTCTTT
TRBV5-1,TRBD1,15,few,TRBJ1-6,CASSPRTGANSPLHF,TGCGCCAGCAGCCCAAGGACAGGGGCCAATTCACCCCTCCACTTT
TRBV10-1,TRBD2,14,NA,TRBJ2-3,CASSTAGVVDTQYF,TGCGCCAGCAGTACAGCGGGAGTGGTAGATACGCAGTATTTT
TRBV6-6,NA,14,NA,TRBJ1-5,CASSYYDGNQPQHF,TGTGCCAGCAGTTACTATGATGGCAATCAGCCCCAGCATTTT
TRBV6-5,TRBD1,14,NA,TRBJ1-4,CASSRTGGNEKLFF,TGTGCCAGCAGTCGAACAGGGGGTAATGAAAAACTGTTTTTT
TRBV7-2,NA,13,NA,TRBJ1-1,CASSLVSYTEAFF,TGTGCCAGCAGCTTAGTATCATACACTGAAGCTTTCTTT
TRBV5-1,NA,14,NA,TRBJ2-7,CASSSQGSGYEQYF,TGCGCCAGCAGTTCACAGGGTAGTGGCTACGAGCAGTACTTC
TRBV19,NA,15,NA,TRBJ1-5,CASKVTQYSNQPQHF,TGTGCCAGTAAGGTAACACAATATAGCAATCAGCCCCAGCATTTT
TRBV6-2/TRBV6-3,NA,15,NA,TRBJ2-7,CASSLRGLVGYEQYF,TGTGCCAGCAGTCTACGCGGACTTGTTGGGTACGAGCAGTACTTC
TRBV7-9,TRBD2,16,NA,TRBJ2-3,CASSSTGLAGGDTQYF,TGTGCCAGCAGCTCGACAGGACTAGCGGGAGGAGATACGCAGTATTTT
TRBV10-3,TRBD1,14,NA,TRBJ1-1,CAIRGTGKNTEAFF,TGTGCCATCAGAGGGACAGGGAAGAACACTGAAGCTTTCTTT
TRBV9,TRBD1,15,NA,TRBJ2-7,CASSVSGTDNYEQYF,TGTGCCAGCAGCGTTTCCGGGACAGATAACTACGAGCAGTACTTC
TRBV2,NA,14,few,TRBJ1-6,CASSEGTVLSPLHF,TGTGCCAGCAGTGAAGGGACCGTACTTTCTCCCCTCCACTTT